This TCR beta chain was profiled in a study of CD8 T cells in Susac syndrome. Random-hexamer reverse transcription was applied to about 0.5 to 1 ug RNA. An immunoSEQ multiplex PCR generated amplified TCR beta CDR3 products spanning 54 Vbeta and 13 Jbeta. Via MiXCR, TCRdb re-called the immunoSEQ multiplex PCR reads, giving one row per CDR3 protein. The profile shows some 120,000 distinct CDR3 sequences, around nine tenths of them singletons. Sequencing targeted TCR beta in blood CD8+ and CD4+ T cells. The CDR3 consists of 14 residues. Between the trimmed V and J ends, which lost 0 bases and 6 bases, there was a span of 12 bases. CDR1 DFQATT and CDR2 SNEGSKA come from the germline V gene (reference sequence).

Sequenced material: CD4+ T cells from PBMCs. The rearrangement uses TRBV20-1 and TRBJ2-4; the D gene could be TRBD1 or TRBD2 (6 bases each). The receptor's source is a human donor in good health. The CDR3 region is CSARDLKGGNIQYF. In DNA form, the CDR3 reads TGCAGTGCTAGAGATCTGAAGGGGGGAAACATTCAGTACTTC.